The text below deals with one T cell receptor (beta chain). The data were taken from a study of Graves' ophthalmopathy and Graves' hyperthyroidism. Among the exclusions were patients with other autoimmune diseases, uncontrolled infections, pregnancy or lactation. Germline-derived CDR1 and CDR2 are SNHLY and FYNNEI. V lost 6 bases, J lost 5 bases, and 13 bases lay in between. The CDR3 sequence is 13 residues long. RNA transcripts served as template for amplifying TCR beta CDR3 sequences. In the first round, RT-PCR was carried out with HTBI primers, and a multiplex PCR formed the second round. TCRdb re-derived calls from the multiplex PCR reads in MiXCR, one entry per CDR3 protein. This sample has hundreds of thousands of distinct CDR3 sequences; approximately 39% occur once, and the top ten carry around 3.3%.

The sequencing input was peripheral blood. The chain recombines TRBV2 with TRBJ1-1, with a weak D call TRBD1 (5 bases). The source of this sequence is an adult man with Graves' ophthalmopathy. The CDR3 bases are TGTGCCAGCAGGAGCCAGGGAACGACTGAAGCTTTCTTT. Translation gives CASRSQGTTEAFF.